Listed below are T cell receptor beta chains from one sample, sequenced in a study of CD8 T cells in Susac syndrome. In TCRdb, the immunoSEQ multiplex PCR reads were re-called with MiXCR into one record per CDR3 protein. Of approximately 190,000 distinct CDR3 sequences listed, approximately 94% are singletons. Sequenced sample: CD4+ T cells from PBMCs. Receptors were obtained from a human donor in good health. Both conserved end residues are part of each CDR3. Each record gives: J gene, V gene, clone size, D gene, CDR3 protein, CDR3 DNA. D genes are given only for firm matches. Size values are once, few and many counts, or a class for expanded clones, and some rows have none.

TRBJ2-3 | TRBV20-1 | . | . | CSARVPVTSTDTQYF | TGCAGTGCTAGAGTCCCCGTTACTAGCACAGATACGCAGTATTTT
TRBJ1-2 | TRBV29-1 | . | . | CSVTGSYGYTF | TGCAGCGTTACAGGGAGCTATGGCTACACCTTC
TRBJ2-2 | TRBV12-3/TRBV12-4 | . | . | CASSYRVSGELFF | TGTGCCAGCAGTTACAGGGTGTCCGGGGAGCTGTTTTTT
TRBJ1-6 | TRBV6-5 | . | . | CASSRGGYGSPLHF | TGTGCCAGCAGTAGGGGAGGTTACGGGTCACCCCTCCACTTT
TRBJ1-4 | TRBV7-2 | . | . | CASSLASLREKLFF | TGTGCCAGCAGCTTAGCATCCCTCCGTGAAAAACTGTTTTTT
TRBJ1-5 | TRBV6-2/TRBV6-3 | . | . | CASSSDSINQPQHF | TGTGCCAGCAGTTCCGACAGTATCAATCAGCCCCAGCATTTT
TRBJ2-1 | TRBV5-6 | . | . | CASSWRYNEQFF | TGTGCCAGCAGCTGGCGCTACAATGAGCAGTTCTTC
TRBJ2-2 | TRBV9 | . | . | CASSVALGDTGELFF | TGTGCCAGCAGCGTAGCGCTGGGGGACACCGGGGAGCTGTTTTTT
TRBJ1-1 | TRBV10-3 | . | . | CAISESKTGNTEAFF | TGTGCCATCAGTGAGTCGAAAACGGGGAACACTGAAGCTTTCTTT
TRBJ1-5 | TRBV10-2 | once | . | CASSLSLDNNQPQHF | TGCGCCAGTTCGTTATCCTTAGACAACAATCAGCCCCAGCATTTT
TRBJ1-1 | TRBV10-3 | . | TRBD1 | CAISEGGGGGEAFF | TGTGCCATCAGTGAGGGAGGGGGCGGTGGTGAAGCTTTCTTT
TRBJ1-2 | TRBV7-2 | . | . | CASSLAPRPYGYTF | TGTGCCAGCAGCTTAGCACCCAGGCCCTATGGCTACACCTTC
TRBJ1-3 | TRBV6-5 | . | . | CASTAIGNTIYF | TGTGCCAGCACAGCGATAGGAAACACCATATATTTT
TRBJ1-6 | TRBV12-3/TRBV12-4 | . | . | CASSLGRTSSGVSPLHF | TGTGCCAGCAGTTTGGGAAGAACTTCCAGCGGGGTTTCACCCCTCCACTTT
TRBJ2-1 | TRBV3-1 | . | . | CASSQVLTDNEQFF | TGTGCCAGCAGCCAAGTTCTAACAGACAATGAGCAGTTCTTC
TRBJ2-4 | TRBV29-1 | . | . | CSVDYGLKNIQYF | TGCAGCGTTGATTACGGACTTAAAAACATTCAGTACTTC
TRBJ2-1 | TRBV20-1 | . | . | CSADATYGEQFF | TGCAGTGCTGACGCGACCTACGGTGAGCAGTTCTTC
TRBJ2-2 | TRBV9 | once | TRBD1 | CASTPDRGPTGELFF | TGTGCCAGCACTCCGGACAGGGGGCCAACCGGGGAGCTGTTTTTT
TRBJ2-5 | TRBV19 | once | . | CASSPSRGARGETQYF | TGTGCCAGTAGCCCCAGCAGGGGGGCTAGGGGAGAGACCCAGTACTTC
TRBJ1-6 | TRBV5-6 | . | . | CASSLVTVDSPLHF | TGTGCCAGCAGCTTGGTGACAGTAGATTCACCCCTCCACTTT
TRBJ1-2 | TRBV29-1 | . | TRBD1 | CSVRQGGYGYTF | TGCAGCGTACGACAGGGCGGCTATGGCTACACCTTC
TRBJ2-7 | TRBV5-6 | . | TRBD1 | CASSLFGTGYEQYF | TGTGCCAGCAGCTTGTTCGGGACAGGGTACGAGCAGTACTTC
TRBJ1-1 | TRBV4-2 | . | . | CASSQDGLTTGRNTEAFF | TGTGCCAGCAGCCAAGATGGACTGACGACAGGAAGGAACACTGAAGCTTTCTTT
TRBJ1-4 | TRBV13 | . | . | CASSKDSVGPNEKLFF | TGTGCCAGCAGCAAGGACAGTGTCGGGCCTAATGAAAAACTGTTTTTT
TRBJ1-1 | TRBV7-2 | . | . | CASSLATYTEAFF | TGTGCCAGCAGCCTTGCTACTTACACTGAAGCTTTCTTT
TRBJ1-6 | TRBV27 | . | TRBD1 | CASRMITGTGDNSPLHF | TGTGCCAGCAGGATGATTACCGGGACAGGGGATAATTCACCCCTCCACTTT
TRBJ2-6 | TRBV4-3 | once | . | CASSPRRANVLTF | TGCGCCAGCAGCCCTCGTCGGGCCAACGTCCTGACTTTC
TRBJ1-1 | TRBV6-1 | . | . | CASSAKGTEAFF | TGTGCCAGCAGTGCAAAGGGTACTGAAGCTTTCTTT
TRBJ2-3 | TRBV20-1 | . | TRBD2 | CSAPSGATDTQYF | TGCAGTGCACCAAGCGGGGCCACAGATACGCAGTATTTT
TRBJ1-2 | TRBV6-5 | . | TRBD1 | CASSQNRGLDGYTF | TGTGCCAGCAGCCAGAACAGGGGGCTGGATGGCTACACCTTC
TRBJ2-7 | TRBV2 | . | . | CASSEDGIYEQYF | TGTGCCAGCAGTGAAGACGGTATCTACGAGCAGTACTTC
TRBJ2-7 | TRBV11-3 | . | . | CASSSDGSYEQYF | TGTGCCAGCAGTTCGGACGGCTCCTACGAGCAGTACTTC
TRBJ1-1 | TRBV12-3/TRBV12-4 | . | . | CASSPSDRDYTEAFF | TGTGCCAGCAGTCCTTCGGATAGGGACTACACTGAAGCTTTCTTT
TRBJ2-5 | TRBV6-1 | . | TRBD2 | CASSVDQTSGAETQYF | TGTGCCAGCAGTGTGGACCAGACTAGCGGGGCGGAGACCCAGTACTTC
TRBJ2-5 | TRBV5-6 | . | TRBD1 | CASSPGTGRIGAETQYF | TGTGCCAGCAGCCCCGGGACAGGGAGAATCGGGGCGGAGACCCAGTACTTC
TRBJ1-5 | TRBV12-3/TRBV12-4 | . | TRBD1 | CASSDSGGADQPQHF | TGTGCCAGCAGTGATTCAGGGGGCGCAGATCAGCCCCAGCATTTT
TRBJ2-7 | TRBV6-1 | . | TRBD1 | CASVMVGAGTGASYEQYF | TGTGCCAGCGTCATGGTGGGGGCCGGGACAGGGGCAAGCTACGAGCAGTACTTC
TRBJ1-6 | TRBV4-2 | . | TRBD1 | CASSQGPGQGNISPLHF | TGTGCCAGCAGCCAAGGCCCAGGACAGGGTAACATTTCACCCCTCCACTTT
TRBJ2-7 | TRBV6-5 | . | . | CASSYDPPGQGWSSYEQYF | TGTGCCAGCAGTTACGACCCTCCGGGGCAGGGCTGGAGCTCCTACGAGCAGTACTTC
TRBJ2-5 | TRBV29-1 | . | . | CSGTPGQETQYF | TGCAGCGGTACCCCGGGGCAAGAGACCCAGTACTTC
TRBJ2-1 | TRBV7-2 | . | TRBD2 | CASSPGLAGGRVEQFF | TGTGCCAGCAGCCCCGGACTAGCGGGGGGGCGGGTTGAGCAGTTCTTC
TRBJ1-5 | TRBV4-3 | . | TRBD1 | CASSQWIGQGAFNQPQHF | TGCGCCAGCAGCCAATGGATCGGACAGGGGGCTTTCAATCAGCCCCAGCATTTT
TRBJ1-2 | TRBV6-5 | . | . | CASTSRGYGYTF | TGTGCCAGCACCTCAAGGGGCTATGGCTACACCTTC
TRBJ2-3 | TRBV7-3 | few | . | CASSLGTFTDTQYF | TGTGCCAGCAGCTTAGGGACATTCACAGATACGCAGTATTTT
TRBJ1-1 | TRBV23-1 | . | . | CASSYCRRGTEAFF | TGCGCCAGCAGTTACTGCCGACGGGGCACTGAAGCTTTCTTT
TRBJ1-6 | TRBV25-1 | once | . | CASSLRSVSPLHF | TGTGCCAGCAGCCTCCGGTCCGTGTCACCCCTCCACTTT
TRBJ1-4 | TRBV9 | . | . | CASSQGIAGEKLFF | TGTGCCAGCAGCCAGGGGATTGCGGGTGAAAAACTGTTTTTT
TRBJ1-1 | TRBV18 | . | . | CASSPNTEAFF | TGTGCCAGCTCACCAAACACTGAAGCTTTCTTT
TRBJ1-2 | TRBV25-1 | . | . | CASSELGTRGYTF | TGTGCCAGCAGTGAATTAGGGACAAGGGGCTACACCTTC
TRBJ1-3 | TRBV5-6 | . | . | CASSLPGEGNTIYF | TGTGCCAGCAGCTTGCCCGGGGAAGGAAACACCATATATTTT
TRBJ1-3 | TRBV29-1 | . | . | CSVGGTGSSGNTIYF | TGCAGCGTCGGGGGGACGGGTAGCTCTGGAAACACCATATATTTT